The subject of this entry is one T cell receptor (beta chain). The antigen is unknown. The PCR contained 60 Vbeta and 13 Jbeta primers. Some clones are missing from TCRdb's copy, which holds only in-frame ones; the method was immunoSEQ multiplex PCR. The sample records some 180,000 clones, around 74% being singletons. This record belongs to a study of cytomegalovirus exposure and HLA in healthy donors. Study in general: Genotyping of more than 300 donors showed that around 81% belonged to the Caucasian-associated ancestry cluster. The study's findings and limits: Associated with cytomegalovirus, according to the listing, were 150 to 200 TCR beta chains.

CDR3 size: 16 residues. Trimming removed 0 bases at V and 0 bases at J, with 12 bases between. Per the germline V gene, CDR1 is SGHNT and CDR2 is YYREEE (reference sequence). Sequencing input: PBMCs. This chain links TRBV5-4 with TRBJ1-1, with D possibly matching TRBD1 (5 bases). The sequence was collected from a male donor in good health and CMV-seronegative. CDR3 nucleotides: TGTGCCAGCAGCTTGGGGCAGGGCTACATGAACACTGAAGCTTTCTTT. As protein: CASSLGQGYMNTEAFF.